This is a list of T cell receptor beta chains from one sample in a study of cytotoxic CD8 clonotypes in ibrutinib-treated CLL. TCRdb's copy holds only in-frame clones and misses some; the assay was immunoSEQ multiplex PCR. The sample has about 160,000 clones, approximately 80% seen once; the top ten hold 3.5% to 5.5%. Sequences were derived from PBMCs, sampled after 24 months of ibrutinib treatment. These receptor sequences come from a human donor with chronic lymphocytic leukemia. Each CDR3 is given with its conserved first and last residue. A D gene is named only where the DNA matches it firmly. The size of a clone is reported for some rows only, either as once, few or many, or as a class for expanded clones.

clone_size,j_call,v_call,d_call,cdr3_nt,cdr3_aa
-,TRBJ1-2,TRBV19,TRBD1,TGTGCCAGTAGTATGGTCTCCAGGGGACAGGGGCCGCCTAACTATGGCTACACCTTC,CASSMVSRGQGPPNYGYTF
-,TRBJ2-1,TRBV28,-,TGTGCCAGCAGTCCAGTTATGGGACTGGGCCCGAATGAGCAGTTCTTC,CASSPVMGLGPNEQFF
-,TRBJ1-2,TRBV5-1,-,TGCGCCAGCAGTCAAAATCCAGGGACTGTCTCCACCTTC,CASSQNPGTVSTF
-,TRBJ1-2,TRBV27,-,TGTGCCAGCAGTTTGGACGCGGTTGCTGGGCGTGGCTACACCTTC,CASSLDAVAGRGYTF
-,TRBJ2-3,TRBV28,-,TGTGCCAGCAGTTTTGGGCTATCGCAGTATTTT,CASSFGLSQYF
-,TRBJ2-7,TRBV18,-,TGTGCCAGCTCACTATCCTCGGGACTCTACGAGCAGTACTTC,CASSLSSGLYEQYF
-,TRBJ1-2,TRBV27,TRBD1,TGTGCCAGCAGACCAGACAGGGGTAGAAACTATGGCTACACCTTC,CASRPDRGRNYGYTF
-,TRBJ2-2,TRBV6-6,-,TGTGCCAGCAGTTACCGGGACGGCGCGAACACCGGGGAGCTGTTTTTT,CASSYRDGANTGELFF
-,TRBJ1-2,TRBV18,-,TGTGCCAGCTCACCGGAGACCCGAGCTAACTATGGCTACACCTTC,CASSPETRANYGYTF
large,TRBJ1-3,TRBV13,-,TGTGCCAGCAGCTTAGAGGCGCAGAGAAACACCATATATTTT,CASSLEAQRNTIYF